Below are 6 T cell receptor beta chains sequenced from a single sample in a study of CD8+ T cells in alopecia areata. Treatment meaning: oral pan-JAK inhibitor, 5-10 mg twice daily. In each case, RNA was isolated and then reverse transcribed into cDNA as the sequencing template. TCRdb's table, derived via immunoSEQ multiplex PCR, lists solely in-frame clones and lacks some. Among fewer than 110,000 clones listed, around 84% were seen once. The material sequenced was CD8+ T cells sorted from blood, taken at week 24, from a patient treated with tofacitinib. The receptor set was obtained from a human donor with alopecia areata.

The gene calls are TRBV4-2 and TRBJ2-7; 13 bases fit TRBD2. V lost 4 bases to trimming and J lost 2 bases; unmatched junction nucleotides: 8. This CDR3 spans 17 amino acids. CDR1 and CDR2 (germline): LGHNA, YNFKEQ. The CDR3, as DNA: TGTGCCAGCAGCCCCTGGACTAGCGGGGGTGGAACCTACGAGCAGTACTTC. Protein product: CASSPWTSGGGTYEQYF.

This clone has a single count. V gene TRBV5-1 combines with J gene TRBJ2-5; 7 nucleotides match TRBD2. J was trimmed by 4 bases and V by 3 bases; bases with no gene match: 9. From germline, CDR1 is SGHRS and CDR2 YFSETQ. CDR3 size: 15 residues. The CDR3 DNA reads TGCGCCAGCAGCTCCCTTCGGGGGGTCGGAGAGACCCAGTACTTC. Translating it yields CASSSLRGVGETQYF.

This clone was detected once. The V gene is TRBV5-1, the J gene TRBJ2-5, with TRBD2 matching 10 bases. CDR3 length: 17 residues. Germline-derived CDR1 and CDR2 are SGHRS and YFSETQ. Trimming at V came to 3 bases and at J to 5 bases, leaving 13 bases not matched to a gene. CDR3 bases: TGCGCCAGCAGCTACGCACTAGCGGGGTCGCCCAGGGAGACCCAGTACTTC. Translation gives CASSYALAGSPRETQYF.

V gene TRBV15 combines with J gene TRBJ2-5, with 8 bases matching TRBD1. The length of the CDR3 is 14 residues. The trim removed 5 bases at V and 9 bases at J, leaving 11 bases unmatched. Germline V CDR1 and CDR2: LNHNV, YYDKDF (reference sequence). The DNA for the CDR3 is TGTGCCACCAGCTGGGCACAGGGGGTCGAGGCCCAGTACTTC. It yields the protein CATSWAQGVEAQYF.

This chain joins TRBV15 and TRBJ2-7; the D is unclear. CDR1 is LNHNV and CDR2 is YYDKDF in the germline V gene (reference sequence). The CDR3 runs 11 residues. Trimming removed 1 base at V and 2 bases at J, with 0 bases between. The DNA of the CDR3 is TGTGCCACCAGCAGAGCCTACGAGCAGTACTTC. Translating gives CATSRAYEQYF.

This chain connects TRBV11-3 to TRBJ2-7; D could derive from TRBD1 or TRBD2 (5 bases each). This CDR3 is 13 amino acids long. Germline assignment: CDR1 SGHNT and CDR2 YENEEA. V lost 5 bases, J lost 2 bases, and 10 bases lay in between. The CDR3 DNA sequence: TGTGCCAGCAGCCCCCGGGACCCCTACGAGCAGTACTTC. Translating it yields CASSPRDPYEQYF.